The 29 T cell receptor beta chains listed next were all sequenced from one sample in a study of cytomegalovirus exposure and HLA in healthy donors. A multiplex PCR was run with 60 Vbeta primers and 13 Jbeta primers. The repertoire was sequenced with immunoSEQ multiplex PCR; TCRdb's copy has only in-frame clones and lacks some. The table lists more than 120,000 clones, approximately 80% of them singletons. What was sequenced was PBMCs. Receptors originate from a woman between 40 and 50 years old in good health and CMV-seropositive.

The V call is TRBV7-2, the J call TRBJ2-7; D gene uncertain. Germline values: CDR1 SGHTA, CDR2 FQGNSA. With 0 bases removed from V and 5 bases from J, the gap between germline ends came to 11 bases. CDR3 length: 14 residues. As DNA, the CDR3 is TGTGCCAGCAGCTTAGCGGTTAGCAGCGACGAGCAGTACTTC. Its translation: CASSLAVSSDEQYF.

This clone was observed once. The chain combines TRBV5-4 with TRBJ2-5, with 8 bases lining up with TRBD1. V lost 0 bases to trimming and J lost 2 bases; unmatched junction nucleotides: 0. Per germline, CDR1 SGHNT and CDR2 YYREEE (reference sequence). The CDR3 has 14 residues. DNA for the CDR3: TGTGCCAGCAGCTTGGGGACAGGGCAAGAGACCCAGTACTTC. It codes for CASSLGTGQETQYF.

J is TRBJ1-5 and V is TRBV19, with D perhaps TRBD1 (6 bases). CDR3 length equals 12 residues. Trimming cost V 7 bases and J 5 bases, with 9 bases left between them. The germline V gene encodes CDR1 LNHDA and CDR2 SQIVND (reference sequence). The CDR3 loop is CASKEGDQPQHF. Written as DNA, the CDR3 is TGTGCCAGTAAAGAGGGGGATCAGCCCCAGCATTTT. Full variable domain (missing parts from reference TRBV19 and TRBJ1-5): DGGITQSPKYLFRKEGQNVTLSCEQNLNHDAMYWYRQDPGQGLRLIYYSQIVNDFQKGDIAEGYSVSREKKESFPLTVTSAQKNPTAFYLCASKEGDQPQHFGDGTRLSIL.

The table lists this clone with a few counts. For the CDR3, the DNA is TGTGCCAGCAGTTACGCGACAGGGGGCACTGAAGCTTTCTTT. This translates into CASSYATGGTEAFF. The chain carries TRBV6-6 and TRBJ1-1; 9 bases match TRBD1. The V and J ends lost 2 bases and 4 bases, in that order; junction bases with no gene match: 2. Germline lookup yields CDR1 MNHNY and CDR2 SVGAGI (reference sequence). This CDR3 spans 14 amino acids.

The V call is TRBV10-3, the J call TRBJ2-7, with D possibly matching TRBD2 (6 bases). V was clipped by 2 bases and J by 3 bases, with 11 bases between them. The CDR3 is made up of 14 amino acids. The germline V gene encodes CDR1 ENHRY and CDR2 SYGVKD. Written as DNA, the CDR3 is TGTGCCATCAGTGAGGTCGGGGGATACTACGAGCAGTACTTC. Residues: CAISEVGGYYEQYF.

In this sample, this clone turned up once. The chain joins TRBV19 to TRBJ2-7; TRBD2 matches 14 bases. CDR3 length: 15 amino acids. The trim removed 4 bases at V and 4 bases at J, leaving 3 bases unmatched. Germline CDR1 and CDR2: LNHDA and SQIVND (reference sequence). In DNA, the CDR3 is TGTGCCAGTAGTAAGACTAGCGGGAGGGTTTACGAGCAGTACTTC. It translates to CASSKTSGRVYEQYF.

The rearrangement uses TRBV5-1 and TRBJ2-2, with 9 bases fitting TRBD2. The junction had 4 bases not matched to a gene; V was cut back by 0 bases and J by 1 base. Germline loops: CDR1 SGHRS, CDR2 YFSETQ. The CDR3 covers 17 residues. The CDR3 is CASSLALAGENTGELFF. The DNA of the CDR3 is TGCGCCAGCAGCTTGGCGTTAGCGGGAGAGAACACCGGGGAGCTGTTTTTT.

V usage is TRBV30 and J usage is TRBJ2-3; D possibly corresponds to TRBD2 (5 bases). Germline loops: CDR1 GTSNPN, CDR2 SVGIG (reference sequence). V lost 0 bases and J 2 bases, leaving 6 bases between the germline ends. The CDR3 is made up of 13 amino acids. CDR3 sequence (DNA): TGTGCCTGGAGTGTGGGAGCCACAGATACGCAGTATTTT. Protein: CAWSVGATDTQYF. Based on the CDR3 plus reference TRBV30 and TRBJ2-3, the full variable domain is SQTIHQWPATLVQPVGSPLSLECTVEGTSNPNLYWYRQAAGRGLQLLFYSVGIGQISSEVPQNLSASRPQDRQFILSSKKLLLSDSGFYLCAWSVGATDTQYFGPGTRLTVL.

As DNA, the CDR3 is TGTGCCAGCAGTCGCCGGACAGGGGTCAGCACTGAAGCTTTCTTT. This sequence encodes CASSRRTGVSTEAFF. The V call is TRBV27, the J call TRBJ1-1, with 9 bases that match TRBD1. The germline V gene has CDR1 MNHEY and CDR2 SMNVEV (reference sequence). With 5 bases clipped from V and 4 bases from J, the junction kept 8 bases outside the gene matches. The CDR3 is 15 amino acids.

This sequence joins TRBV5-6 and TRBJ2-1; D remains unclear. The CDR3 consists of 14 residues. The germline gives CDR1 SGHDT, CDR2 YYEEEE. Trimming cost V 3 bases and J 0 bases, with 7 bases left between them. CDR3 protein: CASSSFSSYNEQFF. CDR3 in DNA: TGTGCCAGCAGCTCCTTTAGCTCCTACAATGAGCAGTTCTTC. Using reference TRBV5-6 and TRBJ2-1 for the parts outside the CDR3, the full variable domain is DAGVTQSPTHLIKTRGQQVTLRCSPKSGHDTVSWYQQALGQGPQFIFQYYEEEERQRGNFPDRFSGHQFPNYSSELNVNALLLGDSALYLCASSSFSSYNEQFFGPGTRLTVL.

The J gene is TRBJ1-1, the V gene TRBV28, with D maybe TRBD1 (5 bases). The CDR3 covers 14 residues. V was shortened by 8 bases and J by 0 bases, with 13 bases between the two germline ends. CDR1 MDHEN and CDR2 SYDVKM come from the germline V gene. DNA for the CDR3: TGTGCCAGCGGAGCATGGGGGGTGAACACTGAAGCTTTCTTT. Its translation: CASGAWGVNTEAFF.

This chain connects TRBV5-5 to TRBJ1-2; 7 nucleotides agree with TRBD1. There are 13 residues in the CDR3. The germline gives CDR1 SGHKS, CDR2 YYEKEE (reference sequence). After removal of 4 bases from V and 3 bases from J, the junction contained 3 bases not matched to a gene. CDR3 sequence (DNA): TGTGCCAGCAGCCGACAGGGCCACTATGGCTACACCTTC. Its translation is CASSRQGHYGYTF. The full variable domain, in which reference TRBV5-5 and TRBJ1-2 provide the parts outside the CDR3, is DAGVTQSPTHLIKTRGQQVTLRCSPISGHKSVSWYQQVLGQGPQFIFQYYEKEERGRGNFPDRFSARQFPNYSSELNVNALLLGDSALYLCASSRQGHYGYTFGSGTRLTVV.

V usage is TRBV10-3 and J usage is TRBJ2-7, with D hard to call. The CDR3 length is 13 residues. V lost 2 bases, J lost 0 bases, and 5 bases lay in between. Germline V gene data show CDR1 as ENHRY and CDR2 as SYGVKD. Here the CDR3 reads CAISEHSSYEQYF. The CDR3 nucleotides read TGTGCCATCAGTGAGCACAGCTCCTACGAGCAGTACTTC.

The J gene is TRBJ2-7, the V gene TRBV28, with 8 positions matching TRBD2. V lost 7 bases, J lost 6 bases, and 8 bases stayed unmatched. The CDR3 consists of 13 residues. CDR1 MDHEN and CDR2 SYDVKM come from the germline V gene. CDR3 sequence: CASTQRERGEQYF. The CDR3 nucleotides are TGTGCCAGCACACAGCGGGAGAGGGGCGAGCAGTACTTC. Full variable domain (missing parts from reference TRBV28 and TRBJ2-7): DVKVTQSSRYLVKRTGEKVFLECVQDMDHENMFWYRQDPGLGLRLIYFSYDVKMKEKGDIPEGYSVSREKKERFSLILESASTNQTSMYLCASTQRERGEQYFGPGTRLTVT.

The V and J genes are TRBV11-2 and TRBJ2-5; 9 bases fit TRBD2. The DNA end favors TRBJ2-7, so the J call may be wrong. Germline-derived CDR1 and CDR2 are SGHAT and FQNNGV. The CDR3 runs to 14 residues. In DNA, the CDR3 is TGTGCCAGCAGACGACTAGCGGAAACCTACGAGCAGTACTTC. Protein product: CASRRLAETYEQYF.

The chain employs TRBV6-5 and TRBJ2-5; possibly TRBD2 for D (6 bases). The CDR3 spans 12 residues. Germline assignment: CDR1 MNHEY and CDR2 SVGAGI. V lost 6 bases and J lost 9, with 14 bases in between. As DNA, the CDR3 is TGTGCCAGCAGGACCCCCGGAGGGTCCCAGTACTTC. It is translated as CASRTPGGSQYF.

Written as DNA, the CDR3 is TGTGCCAGCAGCGGCGGACAGGGGTGGGAGACCCAGTACTTC. This sequence encodes CASSGGQGWETQYF. This rearrangement joins TRBV9 to TRBJ2-5, with 9 positions matching TRBD1. The CDR3 extends over 14 amino acids. The V and J ends lost 3 bases and 5 bases, in that order; junction bases with no gene match: 5. CDR1 SGDLS and CDR2 YYNGEE come from the germline V gene.

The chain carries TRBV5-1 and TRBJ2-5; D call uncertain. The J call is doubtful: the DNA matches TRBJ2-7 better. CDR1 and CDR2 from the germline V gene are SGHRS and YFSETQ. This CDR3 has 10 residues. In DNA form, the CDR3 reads TGCGCCAGCGATATCAACGAGCAGTACTTC. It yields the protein CASDINEQYF.

CDR3 region: CASSPRTGGDTEAFF. CDR3 bases: TGTGCCAGCTCACCCAGGACAGGGGGGGACACTGAAGCTTTCTTT. The chain employs TRBV18 and TRBJ1-1, with TRBD1 matching over 10 bases. The CDR3 totals 15 residues. Germline V gives CDR1 KGHSH, CDR2 LQKENI. V gave up 3 bases and J gave up 3 bases; unmatched junction bases: 4.

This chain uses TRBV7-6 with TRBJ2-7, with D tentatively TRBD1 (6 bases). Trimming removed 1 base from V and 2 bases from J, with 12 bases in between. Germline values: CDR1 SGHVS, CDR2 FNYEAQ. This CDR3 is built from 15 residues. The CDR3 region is CASSLEGQGTYEQYF. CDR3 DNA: TGTGCCAGCAGCTTAGAAGGGCAGGGGACCTACGAGCAGTACTTC.

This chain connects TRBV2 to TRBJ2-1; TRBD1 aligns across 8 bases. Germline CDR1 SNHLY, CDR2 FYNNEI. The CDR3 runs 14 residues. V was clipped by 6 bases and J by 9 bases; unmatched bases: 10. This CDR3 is CASRSGQGLGEQFF. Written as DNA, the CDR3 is TGTGCCAGCAGATCAGGACAGGGACTGGGTGAGCAGTTCTTC.

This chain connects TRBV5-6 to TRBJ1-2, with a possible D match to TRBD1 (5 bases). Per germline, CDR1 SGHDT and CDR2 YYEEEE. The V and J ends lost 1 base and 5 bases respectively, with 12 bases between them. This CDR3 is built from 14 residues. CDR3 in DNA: TGTGCCAGCAGCTTGCGGGGGGACCCTTATGGCTACACCTTC. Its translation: CASSLRGDPYGYTF.

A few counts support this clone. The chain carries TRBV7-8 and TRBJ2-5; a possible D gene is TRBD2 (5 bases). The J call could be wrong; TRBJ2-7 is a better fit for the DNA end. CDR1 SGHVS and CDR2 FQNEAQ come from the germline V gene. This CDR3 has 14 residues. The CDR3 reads CASSPGSRAYEQYF. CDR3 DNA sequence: TGTGCCAGCAGCCCGGGATCCCGTGCCTACGAGCAGTACTTC.

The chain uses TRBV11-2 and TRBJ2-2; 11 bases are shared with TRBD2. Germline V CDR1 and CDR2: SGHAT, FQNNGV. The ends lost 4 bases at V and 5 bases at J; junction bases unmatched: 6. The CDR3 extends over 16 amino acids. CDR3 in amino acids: CASSSLAGGRTGELFF. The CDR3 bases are TGTGCCAGCAGCTCCCTAGCGGGAGGAAGAACCGGGGAGCTGTTTTTT.

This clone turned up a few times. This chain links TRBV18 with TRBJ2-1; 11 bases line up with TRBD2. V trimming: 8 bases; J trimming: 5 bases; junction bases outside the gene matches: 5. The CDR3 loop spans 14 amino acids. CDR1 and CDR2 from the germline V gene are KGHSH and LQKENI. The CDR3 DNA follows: TGTGCCAGCCAGGGACTAGCGGAGAACAATGAGCAGTTCTTC. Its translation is CASQGLAENNEQFF.

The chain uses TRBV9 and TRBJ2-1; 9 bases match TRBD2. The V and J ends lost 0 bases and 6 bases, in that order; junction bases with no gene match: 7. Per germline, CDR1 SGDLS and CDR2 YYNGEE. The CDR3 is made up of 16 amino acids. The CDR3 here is CASSVEGGRAVNEQFF. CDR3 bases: TGTGCCAGCAGCGTAGAGGGCGGGAGGGCCGTCAATGAGCAGTTCTTC.

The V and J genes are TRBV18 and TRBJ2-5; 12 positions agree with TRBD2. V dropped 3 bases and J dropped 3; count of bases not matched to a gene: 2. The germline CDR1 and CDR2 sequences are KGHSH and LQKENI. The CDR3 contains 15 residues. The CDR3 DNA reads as TGTGCCAGCTCACCCCTAGCGGGAGGGGAAGAGACCCAGTACTTC. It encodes CASSPLAGGEETQYF.

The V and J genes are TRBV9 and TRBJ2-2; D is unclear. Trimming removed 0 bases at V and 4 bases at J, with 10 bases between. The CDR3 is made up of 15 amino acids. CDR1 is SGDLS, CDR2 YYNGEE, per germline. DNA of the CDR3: TGTGCCAGCAGCGTAGACGCTTATAGCACCGGGGAGCTGTTTTTT. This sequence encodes CASSVDAYSTGELFF.

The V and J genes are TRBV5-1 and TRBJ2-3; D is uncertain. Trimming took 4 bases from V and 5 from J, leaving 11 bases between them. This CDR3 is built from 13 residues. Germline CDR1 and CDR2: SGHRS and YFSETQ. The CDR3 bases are TGCGCCAGCAGCCCGCTGGCCTTAGATACGCAGTATTTT. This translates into CASSPLALDTQYF. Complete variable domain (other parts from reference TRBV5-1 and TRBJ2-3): KAGVTQTPRYLIKTRGQQVTLSCSPISGHRSVSWYQQTPGQGLQFLFEYFSETQRNKGNFPGRFSGRQFSNSRSEMNVSTLELGDSALYLCASSPLALDTQYFGPGTRLTVL.